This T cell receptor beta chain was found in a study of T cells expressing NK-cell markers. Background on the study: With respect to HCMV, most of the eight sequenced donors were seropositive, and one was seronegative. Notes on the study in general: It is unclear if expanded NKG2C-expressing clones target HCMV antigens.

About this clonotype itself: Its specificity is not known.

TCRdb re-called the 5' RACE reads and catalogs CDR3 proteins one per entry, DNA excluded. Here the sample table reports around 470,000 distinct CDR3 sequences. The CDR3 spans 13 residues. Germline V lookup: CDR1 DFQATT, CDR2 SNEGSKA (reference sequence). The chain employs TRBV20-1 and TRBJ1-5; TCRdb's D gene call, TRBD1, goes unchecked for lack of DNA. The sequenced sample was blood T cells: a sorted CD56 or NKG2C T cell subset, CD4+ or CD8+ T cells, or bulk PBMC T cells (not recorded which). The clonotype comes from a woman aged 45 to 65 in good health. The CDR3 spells CSAGTGINQPQHF.